Here is one T cell receptor beta chain with its context. This record belongs to a study of blood T cell repertoires in COVID-19. Study background: Donors in the United States, Italy and Spain gave samples during acute or convalescent COVID-19.

Clones were read by immunoSEQ multiplex PCR, and TCRdb kept only the in-frame ones, dropping some. This table holds over 150,000 clones, about 85% found once. Germline loops: CDR1 LNHDA, CDR2 SQIVND (reference sequence). The CDR3 contains 13 residues. V trimming: 7 bases; J trimming: 4 bases; junction bases outside the gene matches: 4. The TCR sequence derives from a man aged 55 to 70 with COVID-19, enrolled during active disease. Source material: peripheral blood. This chain connects TRBV19 to TRBJ1-2; TRBD1 matches 9 bases. The CDR3 sequence is CASTSDRGYGYTF. The CDR3 DNA reads TGTGCCAGTACCTCGGACAGGGGCTATGGCTACACCTTC.